This TCR beta chain was captured in a study of T cells in Graves' hyperthyroidism and ophthalmopathy. RNA transcripts served as the template for amplifying TCR beta CDR3 regions. First-round RT-PCR targeting the TCR CDR3 was performed with the HTBI primer set. MiXCR, run by TCRdb on the multiplex PCR reads, gives a single entry per CDR3 protein. The repertoire consists of about 640,000 distinct CDR3 sequences, with 20% to 25% occurring once and the leading ten covering over 30%. This clonotype was seen ten or more times. Its cognate antigen is unknown. Pregnant or lactating patients were excluded, as were those with uncontrolled infection or other autoimmune disease. Findings and limits, study-wide: Ophthalmopathy could be told apart from stable hyperthyroidism with a 13 V-J model. Blood also held most thyroid clonotypes expanded beyond 0.001.

This CDR3 has 19 residues. With V trimmed by 5 bases and J by 0 bases, 7 bases remained unmatched. The germline V gene encodes CDR1 SGHTA and CDR2 FQGNSA. Material: blood. The chain couples TRBV7-2 to TRBJ2-1; TRBD2 matches at 16 bases. The sequence came from a man aged 25 to 45 with Graves' ophthalmopathy. CDR3 sequence (DNA): TGTGCCAGCAGCCCCGGGACTAGCGGGAGGGGAAGCTCCTACAATGAGCAGTTCTTC. Translating gives CASSPGTSGRGSSYNEQFF.